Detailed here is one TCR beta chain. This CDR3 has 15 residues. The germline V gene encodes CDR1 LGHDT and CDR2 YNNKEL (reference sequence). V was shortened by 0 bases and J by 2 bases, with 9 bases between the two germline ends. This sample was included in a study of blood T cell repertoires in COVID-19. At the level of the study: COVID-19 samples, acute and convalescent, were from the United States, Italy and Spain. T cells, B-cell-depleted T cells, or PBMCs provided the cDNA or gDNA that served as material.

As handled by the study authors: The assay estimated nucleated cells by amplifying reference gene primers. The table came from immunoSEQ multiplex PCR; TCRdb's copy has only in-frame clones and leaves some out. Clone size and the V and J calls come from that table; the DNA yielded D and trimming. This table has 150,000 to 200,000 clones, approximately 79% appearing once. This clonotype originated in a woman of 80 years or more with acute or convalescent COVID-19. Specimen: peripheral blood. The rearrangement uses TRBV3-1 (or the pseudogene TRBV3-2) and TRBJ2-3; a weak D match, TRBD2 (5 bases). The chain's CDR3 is CASSQDPEATDTQYF. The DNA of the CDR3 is TGTGCCAGCAGCCAAGATCCGGAGGCCACAGATACGCAGTATTTT.